This TCR beta chain was identified in a study of OX40 agonist ivuxolimab in advanced cancers. Broader study findings: Compared with CD4+, CD8+ T cells on average had more expanded clones.

Remarks on this clone: Its specificity is unknown.

Assay: immunoSEQ multiplex PCR; the TCRdb copy retains only in-frame clones and omits some. Here the sample spans roughly 91,000 clones, 70% to 90% being singletons. This TCR came from an adult with an advanced solid tumor such as melanoma, head and neck, liver or kidney cancer. This specimen was CD4+ or CD8+ T cells sorted from blood, taken in a trial of the OX40 agonist ivuxolimab.

CDR3 amino acids: CASSPGLAGGLTYEQYF. DNA for the CDR3: TGTGCCAGCAGCCCGGGACTAGCGGGGGGGCTCACCTACGAGCAGTACTTC. This sequence joins TRBV7-9 and TRBJ2-7; 16 bases are shared with TRBD2. V lost 5 bases and J lost 2; bases outside the gene matches: 6. The CDR3 has 17 amino acids. The germline V gene has CDR1 SEHNR and CDR2 FQNEAQ (reference sequence).